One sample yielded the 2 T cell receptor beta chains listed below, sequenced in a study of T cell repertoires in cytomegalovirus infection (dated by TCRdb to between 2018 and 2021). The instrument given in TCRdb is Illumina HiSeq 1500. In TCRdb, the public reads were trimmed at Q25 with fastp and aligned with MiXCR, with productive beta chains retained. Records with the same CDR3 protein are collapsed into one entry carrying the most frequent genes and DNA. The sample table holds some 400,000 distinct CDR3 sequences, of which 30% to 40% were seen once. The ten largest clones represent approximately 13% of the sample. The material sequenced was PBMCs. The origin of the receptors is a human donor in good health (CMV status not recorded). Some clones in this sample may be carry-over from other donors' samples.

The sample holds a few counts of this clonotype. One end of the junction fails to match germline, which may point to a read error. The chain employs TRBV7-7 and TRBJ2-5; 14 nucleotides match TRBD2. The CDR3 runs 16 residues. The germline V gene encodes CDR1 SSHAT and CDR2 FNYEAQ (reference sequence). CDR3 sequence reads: CASSLRTSGGSQTQYF. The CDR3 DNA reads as TGTGCTAGCAGCCTACGGACTAGCGGGGGGAGCCAGACCCAGTACTTC.

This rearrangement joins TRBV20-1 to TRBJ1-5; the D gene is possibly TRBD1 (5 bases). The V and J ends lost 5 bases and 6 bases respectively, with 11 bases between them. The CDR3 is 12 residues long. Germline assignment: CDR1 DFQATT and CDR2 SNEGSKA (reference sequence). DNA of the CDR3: TGCAGTGCTTTTGGGGGAGGTCAGCCCCAGCATTTT. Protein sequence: CSAFGGGQPQHF.